Below, 14 T cell receptor beta chains from the same sample are listed, as sequenced in a study of blood T cell repertoires in COVID-19. Sequenced by immunoSEQ multiplex PCR; TCRdb stores in-frame clones only, minus some. The table shows about 59,000 clones, with about 70% occurring only once. Material for sequencing was peripheral blood. The receptors shown here come from a woman aged 50 to 65 with active or convalescent COVID-19.

This clone showed up just once. This chain uses TRBV14 with TRBJ2-7; D is perhaps TRBD2 (5 bases). This CDR3 is 15 amino acids long. V lost 1 base to trimming and J lost 5 bases, with 15 bases between them. In germline, CDR1 is SGHDN, CDR2 FVKESK. CDR3 in DNA: TGTGCCAGCAGCCAAGCAAATCCGGGAAAAAACGAGCAGTACTTC. It yields the protein CASSQANPGKNEQYF. Full variable domain (missing parts from reference TRBV14 and TRBJ2-7): EAGVTQFPSHSVIEKGQTVTLRCDPISGHDNLYWYRRVMGKEIKFLLHFVKESKQDESGMPNNRFLAERTGGTYSTLKVQPAELEDSGVYFCASSQANPGKNEQYFGPGTRLTVT.

V gene TRBV19 combines with J gene TRBJ2-5; 8 bases agree with TRBD2. This CDR3 contains 14 residues. CDR1 is LNHDA, CDR2 SQIVND, per germline (reference sequence). J was trimmed by 4 bases and V by 5 bases; bases with no gene match: 6. The CDR3, as DNA: TGTGCCAGTAGTCCGGGACTAGGTGGAGAGACCCAGTACTTC. Its protein product is CASSPGLGGETQYF.

The chain recombines TRBV2 with TRBJ2-3, with 9 bases matching TRBD1. The CDR3 is made up of 13 amino acids. In germline, CDR1 is SNHLY, CDR2 FYNNEI. V dropped 6 bases and J dropped 11; count of bases not matched to a gene: 9. The CDR3 reads CASSVNRGRGQYF. The DNA of the CDR3 is TGTGCCAGCAGCGTAAACAGGGGGCGAGGGCAGTATTTT.

The chain recombines TRBV18 with TRBJ1-1; a possible D gene is TRBD1 (5 bases). Trimming stripped 4 bases from V and 0 bases from J, with 15 bases between. CDR1 is KGHSH, CDR2 LQKENI, per germline. The CDR3 has 16 amino acids. CDR3 coding DNA: TGTGCCAGCTCACTTCTCTCTGACAGCATGAACACTGAAGCTTTCTTT. Protein product: CASSLLSDSMNTEAFF.

This chain joins TRBV6-2 or TRBV6-3 and TRBJ1-1; unclear D gene. The CDR3 is 12 residues long. V shed 5 bases and J shed 6 bases, with 10 bases lying between them. CDR1 is MNHEY and CDR2 is SVGEGT in the germline V gene. In nucleotides, the CDR3 is TGTGCCAGCAGTCGCGGACTGGCTGAAGCTTTCTTT. Translation: CASSRGLAEAFF.

This clone was seen more than once but under ten times. The V call is TRBV7-8, the J call TRBJ1-5; 7 nucleotides line up with TRBD1. Trimming cost V 5 bases and J 5 bases; bases outside gene matches: 9. Germline values: CDR1 SGHVS, CDR2 FQNEAQ. This CDR3 comprises 15 residues. The CDR3 DNA reads as TGTGCCAGCAGCAAAAGGCGGGACAGCTATCAGCCCCAGCATTTT. Its translation: CASSKRRDSYQPQHF.

The chain joins TRBV28 to TRBJ1-1; no clear D. V was pared by 3 bases and J by 4 bases, with 15 bases between. This CDR3 contains 15 residues. Germline loops: CDR1 MDHEN, CDR2 SYDVKM. This CDR3 is CASSFPTVPLTEAFF. DNA for the CDR3: TGTGCCAGCAGTTTCCCAACAGTTCCTCTCACTGAAGCTTTCTTT.

This clone was recorded only once. The chain has TRBV6-1 and TRBJ1-5; D may be TRBD1 (6 bases). Germline lookup yields CDR1 MNHNS and CDR2 SASEGT. The V end lost 3 bases, the J end lost 9 bases, and 15 bases lay between the germline ends. The CDR3 is made up of 14 amino acids. The CDR3 DNA reads TGTGCCAGCAGTGAGACGGACAGTCCCCGGCCCCAGCATTTT. It encodes CASSETDSPRPQHF.

The genes are TRBV12-3 or TRBV12-4 and TRBJ1-2; a possible D gene is TRBD1 (5 bases). V was trimmed by 5 bases and J by 4 bases, leaving 11 bases between them. There are 13 residues in the CDR3. CDR3 DNA sequence: TGTGCCAGCAGTCGAGGAGGGGCCTATGGCTACACCTTC. Amino acid sequence: CASSRGGAYGYTF.

Only a few counts were recorded for this clone. The rearrangement joins TRBV5-1 to TRBJ1-3; tentatively, D is TRBD1 (6 bases). V lost 0 bases and J lost 2, with 6 bases in between. Germline CDR1 reads SGHRS; CDR2 reads YFSETQ. The CDR3 loop spans 14 amino acids. The CDR3 DNA reads as TGCGCCAGCAGCTTGGGACAGGCTGGAAACACCATATATTTT. Protein: CASSLGQAGNTIYF.

The chain combines TRBV27 with TRBJ2-5; 10 bases are shared with TRBD2. Germline assignment: CDR1 MNHEY and CDR2 SMNVEV (reference sequence). The CDR3 length is 13 residues. Trimming at V came to 6 bases and at J to 3 bases, leaving 1 base not matched to a gene. The CDR3 DNA reads TGTGCCAGCAGAGGGACTAGCGAAGAGACCCAGTACTTC. Translation: CASRGTSEETQYF.

This clone was seen more than once but under ten times. The chain carries TRBV6-5 and TRBJ2-2; D may be TRBD2 (6 bases). From germline, CDR1 is MNHEY and CDR2 SVGAGI. The CDR3 loop spans 14 amino acids. V gave up 6 bases and J gave up 7 bases, with 15 bases separating them. CDR3 residues: CASRTRRGGGELFF. DNA for the CDR3: TGTGCCAGCAGGACTCGACGGGGAGGCGGGGAGCTGTTTTTT.

The chain recombines TRBV7-9 with TRBJ2-1; tentative D call: TRBD2 (6 bases). Per germline, CDR1 SEHNR and CDR2 FQNEAQ (reference sequence). This CDR3 region has 14 residues. V was trimmed by 5 bases and J by 7 bases, leaving 15 bases between them. The CDR3 sequence: CASSPGLPWNEQFF. The CDR3 nucleotides read TGTGCCAGCAGCCCGGGACTCCCCTGGAATGAGCAGTTCTTC.

This clone was recorded once. The chain links TRBV28 to TRBJ2-7; 13 bases agree with TRBD2. Germline V gene sequence: CDR1 MDHEN, CDR2 SYDVKM. The J segment lost 5 bases and the V segment lost 6 bases, leaving 13 bases of the junction unmatched. The CDR3 loop spans 17 amino acids. Here the CDR3 reads CASSTTILAGGFDEQYF. In DNA form, the CDR3 reads TGTGCCAGCAGCACCACCATACTAGCGGGAGGGTTCGACGAGCAGTACTTC.